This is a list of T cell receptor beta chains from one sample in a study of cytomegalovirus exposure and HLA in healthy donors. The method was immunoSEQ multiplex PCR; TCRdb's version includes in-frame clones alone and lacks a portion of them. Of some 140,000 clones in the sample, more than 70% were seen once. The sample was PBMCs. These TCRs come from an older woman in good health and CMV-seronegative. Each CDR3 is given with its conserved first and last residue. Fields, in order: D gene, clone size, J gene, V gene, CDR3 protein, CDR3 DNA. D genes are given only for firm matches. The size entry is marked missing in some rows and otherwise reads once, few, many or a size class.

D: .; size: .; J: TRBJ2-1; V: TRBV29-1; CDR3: CSASAGRYNEQFF; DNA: TGCAGCGCCTCCGCAGGGCGGTACAATGAGCAGTTCTTC
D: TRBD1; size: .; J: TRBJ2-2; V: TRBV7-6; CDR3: CASSAYRGLGGELFF; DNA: TGTGCCAGCAGTGCATACAGGGGGCTGGGCGGGGAGCTGTTTTTT
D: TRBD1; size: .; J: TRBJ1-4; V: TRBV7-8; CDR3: CASSDPGTGAQWNEKLFF; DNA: TGTGCCAGCAGCGACCCCGGGACAGGGGCCCAATGGAATGAAAAACTGTTTTTT
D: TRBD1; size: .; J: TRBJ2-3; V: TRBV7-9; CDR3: CASSSEKRDRVGTDTQYF; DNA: TGTGCCAGCAGCTCAGAAAAGCGGGACAGGGTCGGCACAGATACGCAGTATTTT
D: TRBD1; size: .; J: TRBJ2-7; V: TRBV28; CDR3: CASKPPGQGIKQYF; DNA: TGTGCCAGCAAACCTCCGGGACAGGGAATAAAGCAGTACTTC
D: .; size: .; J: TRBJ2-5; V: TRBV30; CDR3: CAWSGQRSETQYF; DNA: TGTGCCTGGAGTGGGCAGCGATCGGAGACCCAGTACTTC
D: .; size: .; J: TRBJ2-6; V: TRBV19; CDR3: CASSIGSRSDSGANVLTF; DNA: TGTGCCAGTAGTATAGGAAGCAGGTCAGACTCTGGGGCCAACGTCCTGACTTTC
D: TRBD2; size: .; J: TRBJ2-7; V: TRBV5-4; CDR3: CASSSGGGRASREQYF; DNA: TGTGCCAGCAGCTCGGGGGGGGGCCGCGCCTCACGGGAGCAGTACTTC
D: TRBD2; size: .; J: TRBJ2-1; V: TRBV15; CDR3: CATTGLAGFNEQFF; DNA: TGTGCCACGACGGGACTAGCGGGATTCAATGAGCAGTTCTTC
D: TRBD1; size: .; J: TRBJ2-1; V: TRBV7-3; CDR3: CASSPPGQLNEQFF; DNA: TGTGCCAGCAGCCCCCCGGGACAGCTGAATGAGCAGTTCTTC
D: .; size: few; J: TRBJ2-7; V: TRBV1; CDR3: CTSSQSPNTRSYEQYF; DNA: TGCACCAGCAGCCAATCCCCTAATACCCGATCCTACGAGCAGTACTTC
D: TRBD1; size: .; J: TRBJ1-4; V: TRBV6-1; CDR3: CASTPRTGTNEKLFF; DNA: TGTGCCAGCACGCCCCGGACAGGGACTAATGAAAAACTGTTTTTT
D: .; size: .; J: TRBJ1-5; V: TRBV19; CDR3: CASTKAGSGQPQHF; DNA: TGTGCCAGTACCAAAGCGGGGTCAGGGCAGCCCCAGCATTTT
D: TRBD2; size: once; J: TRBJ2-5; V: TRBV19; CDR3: CASSNVAGGPGTQYF; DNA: TGTGCCAGTAGTAACGTAGCGGGAGGGCCGGGGACCCAGTACTTC
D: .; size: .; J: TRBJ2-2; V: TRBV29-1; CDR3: CSVEDPRRNTGELFF; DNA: TGCAGCGTTGAAGATCCTAGACGGAACACCGGGGAGCTGTTTTTT
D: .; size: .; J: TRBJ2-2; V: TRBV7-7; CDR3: CASSYLATGELFF; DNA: TGTGCCAGCAGCTACCTGGCCACCGGGGAGCTGTTTTTT